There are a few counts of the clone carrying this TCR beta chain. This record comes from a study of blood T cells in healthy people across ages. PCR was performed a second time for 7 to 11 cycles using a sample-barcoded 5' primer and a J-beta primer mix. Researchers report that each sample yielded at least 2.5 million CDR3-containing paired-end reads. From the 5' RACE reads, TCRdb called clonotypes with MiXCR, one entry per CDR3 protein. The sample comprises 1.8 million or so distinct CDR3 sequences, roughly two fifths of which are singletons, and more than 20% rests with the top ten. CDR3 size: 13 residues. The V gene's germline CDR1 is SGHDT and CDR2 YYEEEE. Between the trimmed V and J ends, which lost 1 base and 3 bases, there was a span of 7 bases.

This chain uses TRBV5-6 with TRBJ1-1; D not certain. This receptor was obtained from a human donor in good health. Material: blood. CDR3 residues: CASSLWSDTEAFF. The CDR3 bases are TGTGCCAGCAGCTTGTGGTCTGACACTGAAGCTTTCTTT.